This T cell receptor beta chain was obtained from a study of T-cell memory formation after mild COVID-19. Study information: TCR clusters largely stayed donor specific. Notes on the study in general: Second-wave clones peaking on day 37 lacked confirmed SARS-CoV-2 specificity.

To note about this clonotype: Its antigen is currently unknown.

The CDR3 has 15 amino acids. CDR1 SGHTA and CDR2 FQGTGA come from the germline V gene. V gave up 2 bases and J gave up 2 bases, with 12 bases separating them. TCRdb recomputed calls from the 5' RACE reads with MiXCR, one row per CDR3 protein. The sample yields some 270,000 distinct CDR3 sequences, 15% seen once. This chain joins TRBV7-3 and TRBJ2-5; no reliable D call. This sequence was found in an adult woman who had mild COVID-19 (a few samples of this study predate the infection). Cell type and time point are not known. Sequencing input: PBMCs or a T cell subset sorted from them (not recorded which). CDR3 DNA: TGTGCCAGCAGCTTATTTGGGTTGGAGCAAGAGACCCAGTACTTC. It is translated as CASSLFGLEQETQYF.